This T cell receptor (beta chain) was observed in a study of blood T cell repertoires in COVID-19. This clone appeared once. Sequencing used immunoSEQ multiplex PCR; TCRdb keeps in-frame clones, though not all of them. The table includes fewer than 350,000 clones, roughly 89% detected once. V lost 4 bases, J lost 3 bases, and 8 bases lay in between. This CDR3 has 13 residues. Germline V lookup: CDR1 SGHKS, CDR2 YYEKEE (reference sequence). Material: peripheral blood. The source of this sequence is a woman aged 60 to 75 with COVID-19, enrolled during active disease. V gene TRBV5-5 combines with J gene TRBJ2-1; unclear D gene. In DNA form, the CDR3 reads TGTGCCAGCAGCCTGACTCTCTACAATGAGCAGTTCTTC. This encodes CASSLTLYNEQFF. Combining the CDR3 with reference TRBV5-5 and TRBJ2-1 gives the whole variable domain DAGVTQSPTHLIKTRGQQVTLRCSPISGHKSVSWYQQVLGQGPQFIFQYYEKEERGRGNFPDRFSARQFPNYSSELNVNALLLGDSALYLCASSLTLYNEQFFGPGTRLTVL.